Shown below are 23 T cell receptor beta chains from a single sample sequenced in a study of blood T cells in healthy people across ages. With a J-beta primer mix and a sample-barcoded 5' primer, a second PCR ran about 7 to 12 cycles. TCRdb reanalysed the 5' RACE reads using MiXCR and keeps one entry per CDR3 protein. This sample has some 900,000 distinct CDR3 sequences, with roughly 43% found just once. The specimen was blood. The origin of the receptors is a man aged 25-40 years in good health.

For this clonotype: A read error is possible here, since a much larger clone lies one base away. CDR3 sequence reads: CTSSRQGTGLDEQFF. The CDR3 DNA reads as TGTACCAGCTCTCGACAGGGTACGGGGCTGGATGAGCAGTTCTTC. This sequence joins TRBV7-9 and TRBJ2-1; TRBD1 aligns across 7 bases. The length of the CDR3 is 15 residues. Germline CDR1 is SEHNR and CDR2 is FQNEAQ (reference sequence).

Details on this clonotype: The junction differs from germline at one of its ends, possibly a read error. This chain connects TRBV28 to TRBJ2-7, with TRBD1 matching over 10 bases. This CDR3 has 15 residues. CDR1 MDHEN and CDR2 SYDVKM come from the germline V gene. The CDR3 reads CTSSSAGQGFHEQYF. CDR3 in DNA: TGTACCAGCAGCTCCGCGGGACAGGGGTTCCACGAGCAGTACTTC.

The V gene is TRBV6-5, the J gene TRBJ2-1, with 12 bases identical to TRBD2. The V and J ends lost 7 bases and 9 bases, in that order; junction bases with no gene match: 10. This CDR3 contains 15 residues. The germline V gene encodes CDR1 MNHEY and CDR2 SVGAGI. The chain's CDR3 is CASTLTTSGGGEQFF. The CDR3 DNA reads as TGTGCCAGCACCTTAACGACTAGCGGGGGAGGTGAGCAGTTCTTC.

The chain couples TRBV6-5 to TRBJ2-5; D is unclear. The germline V and J ends were trimmed by 7 bases and 4 bases, with 13 bases remaining between them. CDR3 size: 13 residues. The germline CDR1 and CDR2 sequences are MNHEY and SVGAGI. In nucleotides, the CDR3 is TGTGCCAGCAAGAGCGCTGGTCCAGAGACCCAGTACTTC. Protein sequence: CASKSAGPETQYF.

J is TRBJ2-3 and V is TRBV27; 11 nucleotides line up with TRBD2. V lost 7 bases and J lost 3; bases outside the gene matches: 9. Germline CDR1 reads MNHEY; CDR2 reads SMNVEV (reference sequence). CDR3 length equals 16 residues. The CDR3 DNA reads TGTGCCAGCACCTTTATTAGCGGGGGGGAGACAGATACGCAGTATTTT. Its protein product is CASTFISGGETDTQYF.

This clonotype was observed once. The chain couples TRBV9 to TRBJ2-5, with D unresolved. Gene TRBJ2-7 matches the end of the DNA better, so the J call may be wrong. The V gene's germline CDR1 is SGDLS and CDR2 YYNGEE. The CDR3 is 14 amino acids. In DNA form, the CDR3 reads TGTGCCAGCAGCCCTCGCCCCTTGGGCAACGAGCAGTACTTC. It translates to CASSPRPLGNEQYF.

This rearrangement joins TRBV5-1 to TRBJ1-1; D uncertain. The V end lost 3 bases, the J end lost 4 bases, and 13 bases lay between the germline ends. Germline V CDR1 and CDR2: SGHRS, YFSETQ. The CDR3 consists of 14 residues. The CDR3 region is CASSSHNGGTEAFF. The DNA for the CDR3 is TGCGCCAGCAGCTCCCACAACGGCGGCACTGAAGCTTTCTTT.

On this clonotype itself: The junction departs from germline at one end; a sequencing error may be responsible. The chain links TRBV3-1 to TRBJ1-2; 8 positions agree with TRBD1. CDR1 LGHDT and CDR2 YNNKEL come from the germline V gene (reference sequence). CDR3 length equals 14 residues. This CDR3 reads CAGSPFQGAHGYTF. CDR3 DNA sequence: TGTGCCGGCAGCCCCTTCCAGGGGGCTCATGGCTACACCTTC.

The rearrangement joins TRBV9 to TRBJ1-6, with TRBD1 as a possible D gene (5 bases). This CDR3 contains 14 residues. The V gene's germline CDR1 is SGDLS and CDR2 YYNGEE. Trimming left V 3 bases short and J 7 bases short, with 11 bases between. The CDR3 DNA reads TGTGCCAGCAGCGCTGCGGGGCCGAATTCACCCCTCCACTTT. Residues: CASSAAGPNSPLHF.

The gene calls are TRBV6-1 and TRBJ2-1, with D possibly being TRBD1 or TRBD2 (7 bases each). This CDR3 has 15 amino acids. The V end was cut by 7 bases, the J end by 7 bases, with 20 bases between. In germline, CDR1 is MNHNS, CDR2 SASEGT. As DNA, the CDR3 is TGTGCCAGCACCCAGGGGGTAGCGGGTCGGAATGAGCAGTTCTTC. Translating it yields CASTQGVAGRNEQFF.

This clonotype was detected only a few times. The chain combines TRBV20-1 with TRBJ2-3; TRBD1 might be the D (5 bases). The CDR3 sequence is 12 residues long. Deletions cut 0 bases from V and 5 bases from J, with 6 bases between. Germline CDR1 DFQATT, CDR2 SNEGSKA (reference sequence). The CDR3 loop is CSARDQGDTQYF. The CDR3 DNA reads TGCAGTGCTAGAGATCAGGGAGATACGCAGTATTTT.

This sequence joins TRBV24-1 and TRBJ2-2; 13 bases fit TRBD2. V lost 9 bases to trimming and J lost 11 bases; unmatched junction nucleotides: 17. CDR1 is KGHDR and CDR2 is SFDVKD in the germline V gene. The CDR3 is 17 amino acids. CDR3 nucleotides: TGTGCCACCGGGACTAGCGGGGTTGTTAGCGGCTACGGAGAGCTGTTTTTT. It is translated as CATGTSGVVSGYGELFF.

This clonotype occurred a few times. This rearrangement joins TRBV10-3 to TRBJ2-1; 7 nucleotides match TRBD1. This CDR3 comprises 14 residues. Trimming removed 7 bases from V and 3 bases from J; junction bases left unmatched: 6. Germline V lookup: CDR1 ENHRY, CDR2 SYGVKD. This CDR3 is CAITSQGSYNEQFF. The DNA of the CDR3 is TGTGCCATCACCTCACAGGGGAGCTACAATGAGCAGTTCTTC.

The genes are TRBV30 and TRBJ2-1, with 7 bases lining up with TRBD1. V shed 0 bases and J 9 bases; nucleotides not matched to a gene: 5. The germline gives CDR1 GTSNPN, CDR2 SVGIG (reference sequence). CDR3 length: 13 residues. CDR3 sequence: CAWSVTGVGEQFF. The CDR3 nucleotides read TGTGCCTGGAGTGTAACAGGGGTGGGTGAGCAGTTCTTC.

The genes are TRBV28 and TRBJ1-2; TRBD1 might be the D (6 bases). Trimming took 8 bases from V and 1 from J, leaving 17 bases between them. The CDR3 covers 15 residues. Germline loops: CDR1 MDHEN, CDR2 SYDVKM. The CDR3: CASEDGGRDNYGYTF. For the CDR3, the DNA is TGTGCCAGCGAGGATGGGGGGCGGGATAACTATGGCTACACCTTC.

The chain links TRBV11-3 to TRBJ2-1; D is uncertain. V lost 7 bases to trimming and J lost 0 bases, with 7 bases between them. From germline, CDR1 is SGHNT and CDR2 YENEEA. The CDR3 runs to 13 residues. CDR3 sequence (DNA): TGTGCCAGCAAAGAGCCCTCCTACAATGAGCAGTTCTTC. Protein product: CASKEPSYNEQFF. Full variable domain (outside the CDR3, taken from reference TRBV11-3 and TRBJ2-1): EAGVVQSPRYKIIEKKQPVAFWCNPISGHNTLYWYLQNLGQGPELLIRYENEEAVDDSQLPKDRFSAERLKGVDSTLKIQPAELGDSAVYLCASKEPSYNEQFFGPGTRLTVL.

This clonotype was observed a few times. V gene TRBV5-5 combines with J gene TRBJ2-7; maybe TRBD2 (6 bases). Trimming removed 0 bases at V and 0 bases at J, with 10 bases between. This CDR3 contains 15 residues. From germline, CDR1 is SGHKS and CDR2 YYEKEE (reference sequence). The CDR3: CASSLEGTPSYEQYF. For the CDR3, the DNA is TGTGCCAGCAGCTTGGAGGGGACTCCCTCCTACGAGCAGTACTTC. The whole variable domain, filled in from reference TRBV5-5 and TRBJ2-7, reads DAGVTQSPTHLIKTRGQQVTLRCSPISGHKSVSWYQQVLGQGPQFIFQYYEKEERGRGNFPDRFSARQFPNYSSELNVNALLLGDSALYLCASSLEGTPSYEQYFGPGTRLTVT.

This clonotype has only a few counts. The chain carries TRBV20-1 and TRBJ1-2; D gene uncertain. In germline, CDR1 is DFQATT, CDR2 SNEGSKA (reference sequence). The CDR3 has 15 amino acids. Trimming left V 0 bases short and J 5 bases short, with 16 bases between. The CDR3 DNA reads TGCAGTGCTAGAGATCACGGCGGGGAGACATATGGCTACACCTTC. Translated, it gives CSARDHGGETYGYTF.

This clonotype has more than one count but fewer than ten. This chain links TRBV7-2 with TRBJ2-3, with D perhaps matching TRBD2 (5 bases). The CDR3 totals 14 residues. Germline V CDR1 and CDR2: SGHTA, FQGNSA. Trimming took off 1 base at V and 6 bases at J, with 11 bases between the two ends. This CDR3 reads CASSLGVGGDTQYF. The CDR3 region has the DNA TGTGCCAGCAGCTTAGGGGTTGGCGGGGATACGCAGTATTTT.

This clonotype has a handful of counts. The CDR3 coding sequence is TGCGCCAGCAGCCGGGAACCGGGACAGGGTCTCCACGAGCAGTACTTC. Protein sequence: CASSREPGQGLHEQYF. This chain uses TRBV4-1 with TRBJ2-7, with 9 bases identical to TRBD1. CDR1 and CDR2 from the germline V gene are MGHRA and YSYEKL. The CDR3 sequence is 16 residues long. The V segment lost 4 bases and the J segment 5 bases; nucleotides outside the gene matches: 12.

The rearrangement joins TRBV7-2 to TRBJ2-3; either TRBD1 or TRBD2 may supply D (5 bases each). The germline V and J ends were trimmed by 5 bases and 2 bases, with 11 bases remaining between them. The germline V gene encodes CDR1 SGHTA and CDR2 FQGNSA. This CDR3 spans 14 amino acids. CDR3 DNA sequence: TGTGCCAGCAGCCGGGACCATTTCACAGATACGCAGTATTTT. Translated, it gives CASSRDHFTDTQYF. Supplemented by reference TRBV7-2 and TRBJ2-3, the full variable domain reads GAGVSQSPSNKVTEKGKDVELRCDPISGHTALYWYRQSLGQGLEFLIYFQGNSAPDKSGLPSDRFSAERTGGSVSTLTIQRTQQEDSAVYLCASSRDHFTDTQYFGPGTRLTVL.

A note on this clonotype: Mismatch with germline at one junction end may stem from a read error. This chain joins TRBV14 and TRBJ2-1, with 11 bases fitting TRBD2. Per the germline V gene, CDR1 is SGHDN and CDR2 is FVKESK. The CDR3 is 18 residues long. CDR3 sequence reads: CASSQGRLAGFSYNGQFF. The CDR3, as DNA: TGTGCCAGCAGCCAAGGCCGACTAGCGGGGTTCTCCTACAATGGGCAGTTCTTC.

The rearrangement links TRBV28 to TRBJ2-1, with 12 nucleotides matching TRBD2. Germline lookup yields CDR1 MDHEN and CDR2 SYDVKM. The CDR3 runs 17 residues. After removal of 2 bases from V and 2 bases from J, the junction contained 4 bases not matched to a gene. CDR3 coding DNA: TGTGCCAGCAGTTTAAGGCTAGCGGGGGGGCCCTACAATGAGCAGTTCTTC. Encoded protein: CASSLRLAGGPYNEQFF.